The 11 T cell receptor beta chains below were found in one sample sequenced in a study of T cell responses to AZD1222 COVID-19 vaccine. Using immunoSEQ multiplex PCR, the repertoire was profiled, and TCRdb retains in-frame clones only, with some absent. The sample shows around 200,000 clones, around 90% of them seen only once. The sample in question was peripheral blood, obtained on day 0 of AZD1222 vaccination. These receptors were taken from an adult in good health.

This chain links TRBV27 with TRBJ1-5, with a weak D call TRBD1 (5 bases). The V end was cut by 7 bases, the J end by 7 bases, with 14 bases between. The CDR3 has 13 residues. From germline, CDR1 is MNHEY and CDR2 SMNVEV (reference sequence). The CDR3: CASTQGAGQPQHF. For the CDR3, the DNA is TGTGCCAGCACCCAAGGGGCAGGGCAGCCCCAGCATTTT.

This clone was seen a few times. One end of the junction is discordant with germline, which a read error may explain. This chain joins TRBV5-1 and TRBJ2-3; D possibly matches TRBD1 or TRBD2 (6 bases each). The CDR3 runs to 13 residues. Germline CDR1 is SGHRS and CDR2 is YFSETQ. CDR3: CASNLGGADTQYF. The CDR3 coding sequence is TGCGCCAGCAACTTGGGGGGCGCAGATACGCAGTATTTT.

CDR3 DNA: TGCGCCAGCAGCGCCCAGGGGGGACAGGGGGCTGGGGCCAACGTCCTGACTTTC. Protein product: CASSAQGGQGAGANVLTF. The chain recombines TRBV5-1 with TRBJ2-6; the match to TRBD1 covers 11 bases. Germline V gene lookup returns CDR1 SGHRS and CDR2 YFSETQ. Losses at the gene ends were 4 bases for V and 2 bases for J; bases not matched to a gene: 8. This CDR3 spans 18 amino acids.

The genes are TRBV2 and TRBJ1-2; a possible D gene is TRBD1 (5 bases). V was shortened by 9 bases and J by 1 base, with 18 bases between the two germline ends. The germline V gene encodes CDR1 SNHLY and CDR2 FYNNEI. This CDR3 region has 15 residues. In nucleotides, the CDR3 is TGTGCCAGTGAAGGGGTTCGGGCCCGTAACTATGGCTACACCTTC. This translates into CASEGVRARNYGYTF.

The rearrangement joins TRBV9 to TRBJ2-7, with D perhaps given as TRBD1 or TRBD2 (5 bases each). Germline CDR1 and CDR2: SGDLS and YYNGEE. V dropped 7 bases and J dropped 5 bases, with 10 bases sitting between them. The CDR3 has 11 residues. CDR3 in DNA: TGTGCCAGCGGCAGGGACGACGAGCAGTACTTC. It is translated as CASGRDDEQYF.

This chain joins TRBV2 and TRBJ2-2; D is possibly TRBD1 (7 bases). In germline, CDR1 is SNHLY, CDR2 FYNNEI. This CDR3 is built from 16 residues. Trimming took 3 bases from V and 5 from J, leaving 16 bases between them. The CDR3 DNA is TGTGCCAGCAGTGACCGGCGGGACAGACCTACCGGGGAGCTGTTTTTT. This translates into CASSDRRDRPTGELFF.

This chain uses TRBV10-3 with TRBJ2-5, with unresolved D. This CDR3 is built from 14 residues. V was shortened by 2 bases and J by 0 bases, with 7 bases between the two germline ends. Germline V gene lookup returns CDR1 ENHRY and CDR2 SYGVKD. The CDR3 protein is CAISEEVNQETQYF. The CDR3 region has the DNA TGTGCCATCAGTGAGGAGGTCAACCAAGAGACCCAGTACTTC.

The chain combines TRBV5-4 with TRBJ1-1, with 9 bases that match TRBD1. This CDR3 contains 15 residues. With 5 bases clipped from V and 4 bases from J, the junction kept 9 bases outside the gene matches. Germline CDR1 reads SGHNT; CDR2 reads YYREEE (reference sequence). The CDR3 DNA is TGTGCCAGCAGACCCCTACAGGGGGCGGGCACTGAAGCTTTCTTT. Translated: CASRPLQGAGTEAFF.

This chain links TRBV19 with TRBJ1-2; unclear D gene. The V gene's germline CDR1 is LNHDA and CDR2 SQIVND (reference sequence). The CDR3 covers 12 residues. V gave up 9 bases and J gave up 8 bases, with 16 bases separating them. CDR3 amino acids: CASERVPGGYTF. In nucleotides, the CDR3 is TGTGCCAGCGAGAGAGTGCCGGGAGGCTACACCTTC.

The genes are TRBV5-1 and TRBJ2-7, with 8 bases aligning to TRBD2. From germline, CDR1 is SGHRS and CDR2 YFSETQ. The CDR3 has 14 residues. Trimming took 4 bases from V and 2 from J; bases not matched to a gene: 5. Here the CDR3 reads CASSREGVAYEQYF. The CDR3 DNA reads as TGCGCCAGCAGCCGGGAGGGAGTTGCCTACGAGCAGTACTTC.

The gene calls are TRBV3-1 (or the pseudogene TRBV3-2) and TRBJ1-1, with TRBD1 as a possible D gene (5 bases). The CDR3 is made up of 14 amino acids. The germline V and J ends were trimmed by 0 bases and 4 bases, with 9 bases remaining between them. The V gene's germline CDR1 is LGHDT and CDR2 YNNKEL (reference sequence). The CDR3 bases are TGTGCCAGCAGCCAAGAAGCAGGGAGCACTGAAGCTTTCTTT. Its translation is CASSQEAGSTEAFF.